This T cell receptor beta chain was found in a study of T cells in Graves' hyperthyroidism and ophthalmopathy. Regarding the study as a whole: Among clonotypes expanded in thyroid above 0.001, most were also found in blood.

Amplification of TCR beta CDR3 regions was performed using RNA transcripts as template. Carried out on the TCR CDR3, a first-round RT-PCR used the HTBI primer set. TCRdb used MiXCR to reprocess the multiplex PCR reads, holding one entry per CDR3 protein. The repertoire holds under 700,000 distinct CDR3 sequences, roughly 46% seen once, with about 8.2% in the top ten. The V gene's germline CDR1 is SEHNR and CDR2 FQNEAQ (reference sequence). The CDR3 loop spans 13 amino acids. Points on this clonotype: Its cognate antigen is unknown. The junction and the germline gene differ at one end; a read error may be behind it.

Source material: peripheral blood or thyroid tissue (not recorded which). The gene calls are TRBV7-9 and TRBJ1-4; D gene uncertain. This TCR came from a woman younger than 35 with Graves' hyperthyroidism. CDR3 residues: CASSLDGSPAVFF. The CDR3 DNA reads TGCGCCAGCAGCTTGGACGGATCACCCGCAGTGTTTTTT.